Listed below are T cell receptor beta chains from one sample, sequenced in a study of OX40 agonist ivuxolimab in advanced cancers. Clones were read by immunoSEQ multiplex PCR, and TCRdb kept only the in-frame ones, dropping some. Of about 56,000 clones in the sample, 82% are singletons; the top ten hold 3.5% to 4.5%. Sequencing used CD4+ or CD8+ T cells sorted from blood, obtained in a trial of the OX40 agonist ivuxolimab. The receptors were gathered from an adult with an advanced solid tumor such as melanoma, head and neck, liver or kidney cancer. Each CDR3 is given with its conserved first and last residue. D genes are given only for firm matches. For some rows the clone size is stated as once, few or many, or as a class when expanded; others skip it.

clone_size: -
v_call: TRBV7-8
j_call: TRBJ2-1
d_call: -
cdr3_nt: TGTGCCAGCAGCTTCACGATAGGTGAGCAGTTCTTC
cdr3_aa: CASSFTIGEQFF

clone_size: -
v_call: TRBV5-4
j_call: TRBJ2-5
d_call: -
cdr3_nt: TGTGCCAGCAGCTTGGCCTGGGCAGAAGAGACCCAGTACTTC
cdr3_aa: CASSLAWAEETQYF

clone_size: -
v_call: TRBV6-5
j_call: TRBJ1-2
d_call: -
cdr3_nt: TGTGCCACCGTGGTTCTCGGCAGGGCCTATGGCTACACCTTC
cdr3_aa: CATVVLGRAYGYTF

clone_size: -
v_call: TRBV7-2
j_call: TRBJ1-1
d_call: -
cdr3_nt: TGTGCCAGCATCAAAACAGGGCTTACTGAAGCTTTCTTT
cdr3_aa: CASIKTGLTEAFF

clone_size: -
v_call: TRBV5-1
j_call: TRBJ2-3
d_call: TRBD2
cdr3_nt: TGCGCCAGCAGGAGCGGGAGCAGCACAGATACGCAGTATTTT
cdr3_aa: CASRSGSSTDTQYF

clone_size: -
v_call: TRBV7-2
j_call: TRBJ2-7
d_call: -
cdr3_nt: TGTGCCAGCAGCTCTAGCTGGGTAAGCACCTACGAGCAGTACTTC
cdr3_aa: CASSSSWVSTYEQYF

clone_size: -
v_call: TRBV30
j_call: TRBJ1-1
d_call: TRBD1
cdr3_nt: TGTGCCTACGGACAGGGGAACACTGAAGCTTTCTTT
cdr3_aa: CAYGQGNTEAFF

clone_size: -
v_call: TRBV6-5
j_call: TRBJ1-3
d_call: TRBD1
cdr3_nt: TGTGCCAGCAGTCGGACAGGGGGCTTCGACACCATATATTTT
cdr3_aa: CASSRTGGFDTIYF

clone_size: few
v_call: TRBV4-3
j_call: TRBJ1-1
d_call: -
cdr3_nt: TGCGCCAGCAGCCAAGTGCCCCCACAGGGAAGGAACACTGAAGCTTTCTTT
cdr3_aa: CASSQVPPQGRNTEAFF

clone_size: -
v_call: TRBV19
j_call: TRBJ2-2
d_call: -
cdr3_nt: TGTGCCAGTAGTATTAGGTTTTCCACCGGGGAGCTGTTTTTT
cdr3_aa: CASSIRFSTGELFF

clone_size: once
v_call: TRBV7-2
j_call: TRBJ2-2
d_call: -
cdr3_nt: TGTGCCAGCAGCCCCTGGACCTACACCGGGGAGCTGTTTTTT
cdr3_aa: CASSPWTYTGELFF

clone_size: once
v_call: TRBV11-3
j_call: TRBJ1-5
d_call: -
cdr3_nt: TGTGCCAGCAGCTCGGTAAATCAGCCCCAGCATTTT
cdr3_aa: CASSSVNQPQHF

clone_size: few
v_call: TRBV5-1
j_call: TRBJ2-1
d_call: TRBD2
cdr3_nt: TGCGCCAGCAGCGGCGGACTAGCGGGGTTCTCCTACAATGAGCAGTTCTTC
cdr3_aa: CASSGGLAGFSYNEQFF

clone_size: -
v_call: TRBV5-6
j_call: TRBJ2-5
d_call: -
cdr3_nt: TGTGCCAGCAGCTTAACCAGACAGTGGGCCTCCCAAGAGACCCAGTACTTC
cdr3_aa: CASSLTRQWASQETQYF

clone_size: few
v_call: TRBV11-2
j_call: TRBJ2-3
d_call: TRBD2
cdr3_nt: TGTGCCAGCAGCTTATTGACTAGCGGGAACACAGATACGCAGTATTTT
cdr3_aa: CASSLLTSGNTDTQYF

clone_size: -
v_call: TRBV28
j_call: TRBJ2-1
d_call: -
cdr3_nt: TGTGCCAGCACCTCGGCGGGGTCCTACAATGAGCAGTTCTTC
cdr3_aa: CASTSAGSYNEQFF

clone_size: once
v_call: TRBV18
j_call: TRBJ2-7
d_call: TRBD1
cdr3_nt: TGTGCCAGCTCGCCGCTCAACCAGGGGGCGGATGAGCAGTACTTC
cdr3_aa: CASSPLNQGADEQYF

clone_size: -
v_call: TRBV28
j_call: TRBJ1-2
d_call: -
cdr3_nt: TGTTTAAGCCGGGGCGGCTCCCCGTTAGAAGGCACCTTC
cdr3_aa: CLSRGGSPLEGTF

clone_size: -
v_call: TRBV19
j_call: TRBJ2-2
d_call: -
cdr3_nt: TGTGCCAGTAGTATAGACGGTCGGACCGGGGAGCTGTTTTTT
cdr3_aa: CASSIDGRTGELFF

clone_size: -
v_call: TRBV6-1
j_call: TRBJ1-3
d_call: -
cdr3_nt: TGTGCCAGCAGTTCCGCAGGGATTCGAAACACCATATATTTT
cdr3_aa: CASSSAGIRNTIYF

clone_size: -
v_call: TRBV7-8
j_call: TRBJ1-5
d_call: TRBD1
cdr3_nt: TGTGCCAGCACCGTCGGGACAGGGGTTAACCAGCCCCAGCATTTT
cdr3_aa: CASTVGTGVNQPQHF

clone_size: few
v_call: TRBV28
j_call: TRBJ1-2
d_call: TRBD1
cdr3_nt: TGTGCCAGCAGTGTCAGGGGGCATGGCTACACCTTC
cdr3_aa: CASSVRGHGYTF

clone_size: -
v_call: TRBV19
j_call: TRBJ2-3
d_call: TRBD1
cdr3_nt: TGTGCCAGTAGTTCGGACAGGGCGGGTACAGATACGCAGTATTTT
cdr3_aa: CASSSDRAGTDTQYF

clone_size: -
v_call: TRBV6-6
j_call: TRBJ2-7
d_call: TRBD1
cdr3_nt: TGTGCCAGCAGTTACTCTCGGGACAGGGGTTCCCACGAGCAGTACTTC
cdr3_aa: CASSYSRDRGSHEQYF

clone_size: -
v_call: TRBV2
j_call: TRBJ2-3
d_call: TRBD1
cdr3_nt: TGTGCCAGCAGTACCCGGGACAGGAACACAGATACGCAGTATTTT
cdr3_aa: CASSTRDRNTDTQYF

clone_size: -
v_call: TRBV6-6
j_call: TRBJ1-1
d_call: TRBD1
cdr3_nt: TGTGCCAGCAATAAACAGGGGTCCACTGAAGCTTTCTTT
cdr3_aa: CASNKQGSTEAFF

clone_size: few
v_call: TRBV7-9
j_call: TRBJ2-1
d_call: TRBD2
cdr3_nt: TGTGCCAGCACCTCGGGGGGGTACAGCTCCTACAATGAGCAGTTCTTC
cdr3_aa: CASTSGGYSSYNEQFF

clone_size: -
v_call: TRBV7-2
j_call: TRBJ1-2
d_call: -
cdr3_nt: TGTGCCAGCAGCTTATCCCCGACCGGCTTCCTGGGCTACACCTTC
cdr3_aa: CASSLSPTGFLGYTF

clone_size: -
v_call: TRBV7-8
j_call: TRBJ2-7
d_call: TRBD2
cdr3_nt: TGTGCCAGCAGCTCGAGACGGGAGGAAGGGTACGAGCAGTACTTC
cdr3_aa: CASSSRREEGYEQYF

clone_size: -
v_call: TRBV4-1
j_call: TRBJ2-1
d_call: -
cdr3_nt: TGCGCCAGCAGCCAAAGGCTAGCGTGGAATGAGCAGTTCTTC
cdr3_aa: CASSQRLAWNEQFF

clone_size: -
v_call: TRBV6-1
j_call: TRBJ2-7
d_call: -
cdr3_nt: TGTGCCAGCAGCGTACTAAGGTACGAGCAGTACTTC
cdr3_aa: CASSVLRYEQYF

clone_size: -
v_call: TRBV5-1
j_call: TRBJ2-1
d_call: -
cdr3_nt: TGCGCCAGCAGCTTCCCTTTAGGGGGAGCAGACCGCTCCTACAATGAGCAGTTCTTC
cdr3_aa: CASSFPLGGADRSYNEQFF

clone_size: -
v_call: TRBV7-2
j_call: TRBJ2-3
d_call: TRBD2
cdr3_nt: TGTGCCAGCAGCTGGGGGGGTTCTGGAGATACGCAGTATTTT
cdr3_aa: CASSWGGSGDTQYF

clone_size: -
v_call: TRBV19
j_call: TRBJ1-2
d_call: -
cdr3_nt: TGTGCCAGTAGTATTGAAAGGGATGGCTACACCTTC
cdr3_aa: CASSIERDGYTF

clone_size: -
v_call: TRBV6-4
j_call: TRBJ1-2
d_call: -
cdr3_nt: TGTGCCAGCAGTCAGGACTCGGGAACCTATGGCTACACCTTC
cdr3_aa: CASSQDSGTYGYTF

clone_size: -
v_call: TRBV7-2
j_call: TRBJ2-5
d_call: -
cdr3_nt: TGTGCCAGCAGCTTAGCGTTAACACGGGAGACCCAGTACTTC
cdr3_aa: CASSLALTRETQYF

clone_size: -
v_call: TRBV5-1
j_call: TRBJ1-3
d_call: TRBD1
cdr3_nt: TGCGCCAGCAGCCTCCAGGGGGCGGCCGGAAACACCATATATTTT
cdr3_aa: CASSLQGAAGNTIYF

clone_size: -
v_call: TRBV5-5
j_call: TRBJ1-6
d_call: -
cdr3_nt: TGTGCCAGCAGCTCCTACCGGGACGCGTCAGGGTCCCTCCACTTT
cdr3_aa: CASSSYRDASGSLHF

clone_size: -
v_call: TRBV7-2
j_call: TRBJ2-5
d_call: -
cdr3_nt: TGTGCCAGCAGCTTCGGACAGAGACGAGAGACCCAGTACTTC
cdr3_aa: CASSFGQRRETQYF

clone_size: -
v_call: TRBV6-1
j_call: TRBJ2-7
d_call: TRBD1
cdr3_nt: TGTGCCAGCAGGGTTGGACAGGGGCCGACCTACGAGCAGTACTTC
cdr3_aa: CASRVGQGPTYEQYF

clone_size: -
v_call: TRBV7-2
j_call: TRBJ1-1
d_call: -
cdr3_nt: TGTGCCAGCAGCTCAGGACGGAACACTGAAGCTTTCTTT
cdr3_aa: CASSSGRNTEAFF

clone_size: -
v_call: TRBV19
j_call: TRBJ2-1
d_call: -
cdr3_nt: TGTGCCAGTAGTATACAGGGCAAAAATGAGCAGTTCTTC
cdr3_aa: CASSIQGKNEQFF

clone_size: -
v_call: TRBV5-1
j_call: TRBJ1-2
d_call: -
cdr3_nt: TGCGCCAGCAGCTTGACCTCACAGGTCTACTATGGCTACACCTTC
cdr3_aa: CASSLTSQVYYGYTF

clone_size: -
v_call: TRBV21-1
j_call: TRBJ2-6
d_call: -
cdr3_nt: TGTGCCAGCACCCTGTGGGGAAGTCCCTCTGGGGCCAACGTCCTGACTTTC
cdr3_aa: CASTLWGSPSGANVLTF

clone_size: -
v_call: TRBV6-5
j_call: TRBJ1-1
d_call: -
cdr3_nt: TGTGCCAGCAGTTACGAGGGAGAGACTTTCTTT
cdr3_aa: CASSYEGETFF

clone_size: -
v_call: TRBV7-2
j_call: TRBJ1-2
d_call: -
cdr3_nt: TGTGCCAGCAGCTTAGAGGCCTGGGCGGCGGGCTATGGCTACACCTTC
cdr3_aa: CASSLEAWAAGYGYTF

clone_size: few
v_call: TRBV7-2
j_call: TRBJ1-2
d_call: TRBD1
cdr3_nt: TGTGCCAGCAGTCGACAGGGCGGGAACTATGGCTACACCTTC
cdr3_aa: CASSRQGGNYGYTF

clone_size: once
v_call: TRBV6-6
j_call: TRBJ1-2
d_call: -
cdr3_nt: TGTGCCAGCAGTTACTGGGGGTATGGCTACACCTTC
cdr3_aa: CASSYWGYGYTF

clone_size: -
v_call: TRBV7-9
j_call: TRBJ2-7
d_call: -
cdr3_nt: TGTGCCAGCAGCCCTCAGCGGCAGTCCTACGAGCAGTACTTC
cdr3_aa: CASSPQRQSYEQYF

clone_size: -
v_call: TRBV10-2
j_call: TRBJ2-1
d_call: -
cdr3_nt: TGCGCCAGCAGTGGCAAGGGTACCTCCTACAATGAGCAGTTCTTC
cdr3_aa: CASSGKGTSYNEQFF